These T cell receptor beta chains were read from a single sample in a study of cytomegalovirus exposure and HLA in healthy donors. Sequencing used immunoSEQ multiplex PCR; TCRdb keeps in-frame clones, though not all of them. Seen here are around 86,000 clones, over 60% observed once, and the top ten hold 5.5% to 7.5%. The specimen was PBMCs. The receptors were gathered from a female donor in good health and CMV-seronegative. Both conserved end residues are part of each CDR3. The order of the fields is J gene, D gene, V gene, clone size, CDR3 length, CDR3 protein, CDR3 DNA. A D gene is named only where the DNA matches it firmly. Rows give clone size only sometimes, using once, few, many, or a class for an expanded clone.

TRBJ2-1	TRBD1	TRBV23-1	.	14	CASSWDSRYNEQFF	TGCGCCAGCAGTTGGGACAGCCGCTACAATGAGCAGTTCTTC
TRBJ2-1	TRBD2	TRBV5-1	.	14	CASSPREGRDEQFF	TGCGCCAGCAGCCCTAGGGAGGGGCGGGATGAGCAGTTCTTC
TRBJ2-1	TRBD2	TRBV6-6	few	14	CASRTSGAFNEQFF	TGTGCCAGCCGAACTAGCGGGGCTTTCAATGAGCAGTTCTTC
TRBJ1-1	.	TRBV19	.	13	CASSSRVNTEAFF	TGTGCCAGTAGTTCCCGGGTGAACACTGAAGCTTTCTTT
TRBJ1-1	.	TRBV4-1	.	13	CASSLGQNTEAFF	TGCGCCAGCAGCTTGGGACAGAACACTGAAGCTTTCTTT
TRBJ2-4	.	TRBV21-1	.	17	CASSKEGGGFSKNIQYF	TGTGCCAGCAGCAAAGAAGGAGGGGGCTTTAGCAAAAACATTCAGTACTTC
TRBJ1-2	TRBD1	TRBV30	few	16	CAWAHETGPINYGYTF	TGTGCCTGGGCCCATGAGACAGGGCCAATAAACTATGGCTACACCTTC
TRBJ2-7	TRBD2	TRBV29-1	once	11	CSAGLVYEQYF	TGCAGCGCAGGACTAGTTTACGAGCAGTACTTC
TRBJ2-3	TRBD2	TRBV2	.	16	CASTVVAGGGGDTQYF	TGTGCCAGCACGGTAGTAGCGGGAGGGGGAGGAGATACGCAGTATTTT
TRBJ2-1	TRBD2	TRBV6-7	.	14	CASSSSGSYNEQFF	TGTGCCAGCAGTTCTAGCGGCTCCTACAATGAGCAGTTCTTC
TRBJ2-3	.	TRBV5-4	.	16	CASSLRLVLGTDTQYF	TGTGCCAGCAGCTTGAGGCTAGTCCTGGGCACAGATACGCAGTATTTT
TRBJ2-3	TRBD1	TRBV7-3	once	16	CASSPQANRGLDTQYF	TGTGCCAGCAGCCCACAGGCTAACAGGGGGCTAGATACGCAGTATTTT
TRBJ1-5	.	TRBV6-5	.	14	CASSARGSGQPQHF	TGTGCCAGCAGTGCGAGGGGAAGCGGGCAGCCCCAGCATTTT
TRBJ1-2	.	TRBV4-3	.	15	CASSQQWQGNYGYTF	TGCGCCAGCAGCCAACAGTGGCAGGGGAACTATGGCTACACCTTC
TRBJ1-2	.	TRBV6-5	.	14	CASSYATGNYGYTF	TGTGCCAGCAGTTACGCTACAGGGAACTATGGCTACACCTTC
TRBJ2-7	TRBD1	TRBV7-2	.	13	CASSRDRTKEQYF	TGTGCCAGCAGCCGGGACAGGACTAAGGAGCAGTACTTC
TRBJ2-7	.	TRBV7-9	few	13	CASSQGSSYEQYF	TGTGCCAGCAGCCAAGGGAGCTCCTACGAGCAGTACTTC
TRBJ1-1	.	TRBV19	.	14	CASSTPTVSFEAFF	TGTGCCAGTAGTACCCCGACAGTCTCCTTTGAAGCTTTCTTT
TRBJ2-1	TRBD2	TRBV4-1	.	12	CASSGRALEQFF	TGCGCCAGCAGCGGGAGGGCCCTTGAGCAGTTCTTC
TRBJ1-4	.	TRBV5-1	.	14	CASSLEGVNEKLFF	TGCGCCAGCAGCTTGGAAGGGGTGAATGAAAAACTGTTTTTT
TRBJ2-3	TRBD2	TRBV5-6	few	14	CASSLGLAGDTQYF	TGTGCCAGCAGCTTGGGACTAGCGGGAGATACGCAGTATTTT
TRBJ2-5	TRBD2	TRBV5-1	once	18	CASSLGGTSKTGKETQYF	TGCGCCAGCAGCTTGGGAGGGACTAGCAAAACCGGAAAAGAGACCCAGTACTTC
TRBJ1-1	TRBD1	TRBV29-1	once	15	CSVEPQGQGGTEAFF	TGCAGCGTTGAACCACAGGGACAGGGTGGCACTGAAGCTTTCTTT
TRBJ2-7	.	TRBV6-5	.	15	CASSYSTQGSYEQYF	TGTGCCAGCAGTTACTCGACCCAGGGGTCCTACGAGCAGTACTTC
TRBJ1-1	.	TRBV7-9	.	13	CASSLEAVPEAFF	TGTGCCAGCAGCTTAGAGGCGGTCCCCGAAGCTTTCTTT
TRBJ2-7	TRBD1	TRBV19	medium-sized	10	CAKGAYEQYF	TGTGCCAAGGGGGCTTACGAGCAGTACTTC
TRBJ1-2	TRBD1	TRBV28	few	13	CASSPRDRDGYTF	TGTGCCAGCAGTCCCCGGGACAGGGATGGCTACACCTTC
TRBJ1-2	TRBD1	TRBV6-1	.	17	CASSVAGTGAQGYGYTF	TGTGCCAGCAGTGTAGCCGGGACAGGGGCGCAGGGATATGGCTACACCTTC
TRBJ1-5	.	TRBV28	.	15	CASSLGANTYQPQHF	TGTGCCAGCAGTTTGGGGGCAAATACCTATCAGCCCCAGCATTTT
TRBJ2-2	.	TRBV6-5	.	13	CASSRVNTGELFF	TGTGCCAGCAGCCGGGTTAACACCGGGGAGCTGTTTTTT
TRBJ1-1	TRBD1	TRBV4-1	few	14	CASSQGVQGAEAFF	TGCGCCAGCAGCCAAGGAGTCCAGGGGGCTGAAGCTTTCTTT
TRBJ2-5	TRBD1	TRBV7-2	.	15	CASSPRDRGRETQYF	TGTGCCAGCAGCCCCCGAGACAGGGGTCGCGAGACCCAGTACTTC
TRBJ2-7	TRBD1	TRBV10-3	.	12	CAIGTASYEQYF	TGTGCCATCGGGACAGCTTCTTACGAGCAGTACTTC
TRBJ2-3	TRBD1	TRBV5-4	few	16	CASSFPGQGVADTQYF	TGTGCCAGCAGCTTTCCGGGACAGGGAGTTGCAGATACGCAGTATTTT
TRBJ2-1	TRBD2	TRBV25-1	.	14	CASSDQRGNNEQFF	TGTGCCAGCAGTGACCAGCGGGGGAACAATGAGCAGTTCTTC
TRBJ2-1	.	TRBV7-9	.	16	CASSLGQAASYNEQFF	TGTGCCAGCAGCTTAGGGCAGGCAGCCTCCTACAATGAGCAGTTCTTC
TRBJ1-4	.	TRBV4-1	.	15	CASSQPTAKSRKLFF	TGCGCCAGCAGTCAACCTACCGCAAAATCGCGAAAACTGTTTTTT
TRBJ2-1	.	TRBV25-1	.	14	CASSEEGSPSEQFF	TGTGCCAGCAGTGAAGAGGGTAGCCCAAGCGAGCAGTTCTTC
TRBJ1-4	.	TRBV5-1	.	14	CASSLGQGSEKLFF	TGCGCCAGCAGCTTGGGGCAGGGTAGCGAAAAACTGTTTTTT
TRBJ2-7	TRBD2	TRBV19	.	17	CASSIDPLAGGIYEQYF	TGTGCCAGTAGTATAGATCCCCTAGCGGGAGGGATCTACGAGCAGTACTTC
TRBJ2-2	TRBD2	TRBV7-9	once	16	CASSPRPSGRTGELFF	TGTGCCAGCAGCCCTAGGCCTAGCGGGAGGACCGGGGAGCTGTTTTTT
TRBJ1-4	TRBD1	TRBV13	.	16	CASSSLSLRGREKLFF	TGTGCCAGCAGCTCCCTTAGTTTAAGGGGGCGGGAAAAACTGTTTTTT
TRBJ2-7	.	TRBV30	.	13	CAWSTGIINEQYF	TGTGCCTGGAGTACAGGTATAATCAACGAGCAGTACTTC
TRBJ1-4	.	TRBV25-1	few	17	CASSDHPSLDYNEKLFF	TGTGCCAGCAGTGACCACCCATCGCTAGACTATAATGAAAAACTGTTTTTT
TRBJ2-3	TRBD1	TRBV18	.	15	CASSPQTGVTDTQYF	TGTGCCAGCTCACCCCAAACAGGGGTCACAGATACGCAGTATTTT
TRBJ1-6	.	TRBV9	.	14	CASSVDPLNSPLHF	TGTGCCAGCAGCGTAGACCCCCTAAATTCACCCCTCCACTTT
TRBJ1-5	.	TRBV6-5	.	15	CASRRGGRSSQPQHF	TGTGCCAGCAGACGGGGTGGACGGAGTTCTCAGCCCCAGCATTTT
TRBJ2-7	.	TRBV19	.	14	CASSIVGRSGEQYF	TGTGCCAGTAGTATAGTAGGCAGGTCCGGCGAGCAGTACTTC
TRBJ2-7	.	TRBV2	.	19	CASNGPPTSSAGSAYEQYF	TGTGCCAGCAACGGCCCGCCTACTTCTTCTGCGGGGAGTGCGTACGAGCAGTACTTC
TRBJ2-1	TRBD1	TRBV19	once	15	CASSTLTGGSGEQFF	TGTGCCAGTAGTACCCTGACAGGGGGCTCGGGTGAGCAGTTCTTC
TRBJ2-3	TRBD2	TRBV19	once	15	CASRLLAGGPNTQYF	TGTGCCAGTAGATTACTAGCGGGAGGGCCAAATACGCAGTATTTT
TRBJ2-2	.	TRBV6-5	.	15	CASSYSGARTGELFF	TGTGCCAGCAGTTACTCGGGGGCGCGGACCGGGGAGCTGTTTTTT
TRBJ1-3	.	TRBV30	.	16	CAWSLTPTVSGNTIYF	TGTGCCTGGAGCCTAACACCGACAGTTTCTGGAAACACCATATATTTT
TRBJ2-5	.	TRBV21-1	.	19	CASPQMEGPPAGVEKTQYF	TGTGCCAGCCCCCAAATGGAGGGACCGCCCGCGGGGGTCGAAAAGACCCAGTACTTC
TRBJ2-3	.	TRBV4-1	.	15	CASSQDPGYYDTQYF	TGCGCCAGCAGCCAAGATCCAGGGTATTACGATACGCAGTATTTT